A selection of T cell receptor beta chains follows, all from one sample in a study of T cells in narcolepsy. Some clones are missing from TCRdb's copy, which holds only in-frame ones; the method was immunoSEQ multiplex PCR. The table lists tens of thousands of clones, 84% of them singletons. The sample taken for sequencing was CD45RA- memory CD4+ T cells from PBMCs. The origin of the receptors is a human donor with narcolepsy. Both conserved end residues are part of each CDR3.

CDR3 | J | V
CASSTPDRNAYEQYF | TRBJ2-7 | TRBV6-5
CASSQRALAGGRDTQYF | TRBJ2-3 | TRBV4-3
CASSLSAWGLNNEQFF | TRBJ2-1 | TRBV27
CASSGGQPTNEQFF | TRBJ2-1 | TRBV6-1
CASSRDRNTEAFF | TRBJ1-1 | TRBV10-3
CASSPGNFNEKLFF | TRBJ1-4 | TRBV9
CASSEGQRSYEQYF | TRBJ2-7 | TRBV10-2
CASSQDLPSRGLKNSPLHF | TRBJ1-6 | TRBV4-3
CASSRTGGTEAFF | TRBJ1-1 | TRBV11-3
CASSPGQGRFYGYTF | TRBJ1-2 | TRBV27
CASSLTATSGGFGTDTQYF | TRBJ2-3 | TRBV7-3
CASSGTGVRLGNTIYF | TRBJ1-3 | TRBV25-1
CASSSLGEQFF | TRBJ2-1 | TRBV7-9